A single sample gave rise to the 26 T cell receptor beta chains below, sequenced in a study of blood T cell repertoires in COVID-19. Profiling relied on immunoSEQ multiplex PCR, and the TCRdb table lists in-frame clones only, not all of them. The table shows approximately 470,000 clones, with 87% occurring only once. Specimen: PBMCs or T cells enriched from blood (not recorded which). The source of these receptors is a woman aged 18-35 years who had recovered from COVID-19.

The gene calls are TRBV5-1 and TRBJ2-5; D remains ambiguous. CDR1 is SGHRS and CDR2 is YFSETQ in the germline V gene. CDR3 size: 12 residues. Deletions cut 2 bases from V and 10 bases from J, with 12 bases between. In DNA, the CDR3 is TGCGCCAGCAGCTTTGAGGATCGCATCCAGTACTTC. Translating it yields CASSFEDRIQYF. Based on the CDR3 plus reference TRBV5-1 and TRBJ2-5, the full variable domain is KAGVTQTPRYLIKTRGQQVTLSCSPISGHRSVSWYQQTPGQGLQFLFEYFSETQRNKGNFPGRFSGRQFSNSRSEMNVSTLELGDSALYLCASSFEDRIQYFGPGTRLLVL.

V and J are TRBV4-1 and TRBJ2-3, with 7 bases fitting TRBD2. CDR3 size: 17 residues. With 1 base clipped from V and 5 bases from J, the junction kept 12 bases outside the gene matches. Germline V CDR1 and CDR2: MGHRA, YSYEKL. CDR3 in amino acids: CASSQGVPLLAIDTQYF. CDR3 bases: TGCGCCAGCAGCCAAGGTGTGCCCCTACTAGCGATAGATACGCAGTATTTT.

The chain links TRBV5-1 to TRBJ2-7, with 12 bases lining up with TRBD1. There are 13 residues in the CDR3. The J segment lost 6 bases and the V segment lost 3 bases, leaving 1 base of the junction unmatched. Germline V gene sequence: CDR1 SGHRS, CDR2 YFSETQ. The CDR3: CASSWDRGLEQYF. The DNA for the CDR3 is TGCGCCAGCAGCTGGGACAGGGGGCTCGAGCAGTACTTC.

J is TRBJ2-7 and V is TRBV4-1; no definite D call. V was cut by 0 bases and J by 5 bases, with 5 bases left in between. The CDR3 has 12 amino acids. Looked up from germline, CDR1 is MGHRA and CDR2 is YSYEKL. In nucleotides, the CDR3 is TGCGCCAGCAGCCAAGATGGGCACGAGCAGTACTTC. Protein sequence: CASSQDGHEQYF.

This clone was seen repeatedly, ten times or more. The V call is TRBV7-6, the J call TRBJ1-1, with D tentatively TRBD1 (5 bases). The CDR3 totals 14 residues. Germline V gene sequence: CDR1 SGHVS, CDR2 FNYEAQ. The V gene lost 2 bases and the J gene lost 8 bases, with 15 bases spanning the gap. The CDR3 DNA reads TGTGCCAGCAGCTTAAATGGGGCTCTAGTGGAAGCTTTCTTT. It is translated as CASSLNGALVEAFF. Full variable domain (rest looked up from reference TRBV7-6 and TRBJ1-1): GAGVSQSPRYKVTKRGQDVALRCDPISGHVSLYWYRQALGQGPEFLTYFNYEAQQDKSGLPNDRFSAERPEGSISTLTIQRTEQRDSAMYRCASSLNGALVEAFFGQGTRLTVV.

This chain joins TRBV2 and TRBJ1-6; 8 nucleotides agree with TRBD1. CDR1 is SNHLY and CDR2 is FYNNEI in the germline V gene. V was pared by 3 bases and J by 6 bases, with 4 bases of the junction left unmatched. The CDR3 totals 15 residues. The CDR3: CASSELTGGNSPLHF. The CDR3 region has the DNA TGTGCCAGCAGTGAGCTCACAGGGGGTAATTCACCCCTCCACTTT.

The chain couples TRBV7-8 to TRBJ2-3; 14 bases are shared with TRBD2. V was pared by 4 bases and J by 3 bases, with 3 bases of the junction left unmatched. The CDR3 runs 16 residues. Germline-derived CDR1 and CDR2 are SGHVS and FQNEAQ. CDR3 sequence reads: CASSYGLAGGTDTQYF. As DNA, the CDR3 is TGTGCCAGCAGCTACGGACTAGCGGGGGGAACAGATACGCAGTATTTT.

CDR3 in DNA: TGTGCCAGTAGTCAGTACCAAGAGACCCAGTACTTC. Protein sequence: CASSQYQETQYF. The chain recombines TRBV19 with TRBJ2-5; D remains unclear. V dropped 5 bases and J dropped 0 bases, with 4 bases sitting between them. The CDR3 is made up of 12 amino acids. The germline V gene encodes CDR1 LNHDA and CDR2 SQIVND (reference sequence). Supplemented by reference TRBV19 and TRBJ2-5, the full variable domain reads DGGITQSPKYLFRKEGQNVTLSCEQNLNHDAMYWYRQDPGQGLRLIYYSQIVNDFQKGDIAEGYSVSREKKESFPLTVTSAQKNPTAFYLCASSQYQETQYFGPGTRLLVL.

The rearrangement joins TRBV4-2 to TRBJ2-4, with D uncertain. This CDR3 comprises 18 residues. The germline V gene has CDR1 LGHNA and CDR2 YNFKEQ. V lost 0 bases and J 0 bases, leaving 15 bases between the germline ends. The CDR3 region is CASSQDGLSRLAKNIQYF. CDR3 nucleotide sequence: TGTGCCAGCAGCCAAGATGGGCTATCACGATTAGCCAAAAACATTCAGTACTTC.

This rearrangement joins TRBV19 to TRBJ1-2; 9 bases map to TRBD1. CDR1 LNHDA and CDR2 SQIVND come from the germline V gene (reference sequence). This CDR3 spans 14 amino acids. V shed 3 bases, J shed 3 bases, and the junction held 2 bases outside the gene matches. Here the CDR3 DNA reads TGTGCCAGTAGTATCGACAGGGGGGACTATGGCTACACCTTC. Protein sequence: CASSIDRGDYGYTF.

This clone was recorded once. The chain carries TRBV20-1 and TRBJ1-1; possibly TRBD1 for D (6 bases). CDR1 DFQATT and CDR2 SNEGSKA come from the germline V gene (reference sequence). The CDR3 extends over 14 amino acids. V lost 3 bases and J lost 1, with 12 bases in between. The CDR3 DNA follows: TGCAGTGCTAGTTTTGGGGGCGCGAACACTGAAGCTTTCTTT. This encodes CSASFGGANTEAFF.

The chain has TRBV28 and TRBJ1-5; TRBD1 might be the D (6 bases). The CDR3 length is 16 residues. The V gene lost 5 bases and the J gene lost 4 bases, with 18 bases spanning the gap. Germline assignment: CDR1 MDHEN and CDR2 SYDVKM. The CDR3 reads CASSPRGGGPNQPQHF. The CDR3 region has the DNA TGTGCCAGCAGTCCTCGGGGAGGGGGTCCTAATCAGCCCCAGCATTTT. The variable domain in full, completed from reference TRBV28 and TRBJ1-5, reads DVKVTQSSRYLVKRTGEKVFLECVQDMDHENMFWYRQDPGLGLRLIYFSYDVKMKEKGDIPEGYSVSREKKERFSLILESASTNQTSMYLCASSPRGGGPNQPQHFGDGTRLSIL.

This chain uses TRBV3-1 (or the pseudogene TRBV3-2) with TRBJ2-1, with 10 bases aligning to TRBD1. The CDR3 has 15 residues. Germline CDR1 reads LGHDT; CDR2 reads YNNKEL (reference sequence). The V and J ends lost 3 bases and 9 bases, in that order; junction bases with no gene match: 8. This chain's CDR3 is CASSHVGQGVGEQFF. In DNA, the CDR3 is TGTGCCAGCAGCCATGTTGGACAGGGGGTAGGTGAGCAGTTCTTC.

As to this clone: In the same sample, other DNA sequences code for this CDR3. The chain combines TRBV5-4 with TRBJ2-5; 8 bases agree with TRBD2. V dropped 2 bases and J dropped 2; count of bases not matched to a gene: 2. From germline, CDR1 is SGHNT and CDR2 YYREEE (reference sequence). The CDR3 loop spans 14 amino acids. The CDR3 reads CASSFSGAQETQYF. In nucleotides, the CDR3 is TGTGCCAGCAGCTTTAGCGGGGCGCAAGAGACCCAGTACTTC.

The rearrangement joins TRBV27 to TRBJ2-5; TRBD2 agrees at 7 bases. The V gene end was trimmed by 5 bases and the J gene end by 7 bases; junction bases not matched to a gene: 4. The length of the CDR3 is 12 residues. Germline loops: CDR1 MNHEY, CDR2 SMNVEV (reference sequence). The CDR3 DNA follows: TGTGCCAGCAGTGGGGACTATCGGACCCAGTACTTC. Its protein product is CASSGDYRTQYF.

The rearrangement joins TRBV6-5 to TRBJ1-5; the match to TRBD1 covers 9 bases. The CDR3 runs 14 residues. The ends lost 5 bases at V and 4 bases at J; junction bases unmatched: 3. CDR1 is MNHEY and CDR2 is SVGAGI in the germline V gene. The CDR3 DNA follows: TGTGCCAGCAGTCCGGGACAGGGAAATCAGCCCCAGCATTTT. Translation: CASSPGQGNQPQHF.

This clone was observed a single time. This rearrangement joins TRBV15 to TRBJ1-1; D gene ambiguous. This CDR3 has 15 amino acids. V was trimmed by 1 base and J by 8 bases, leaving 17 bases between them. The germline gives CDR1 LNHNV, CDR2 YYDKDF (reference sequence). The CDR3 here is CATSRARLNGLEAFF. The DNA for the CDR3 is TGTGCCACCAGCAGAGCCCGACTGAACGGCCTGGAAGCTTTCTTT.

V is TRBV10-1 and J is TRBJ2-7; TRBD2 matches 14 bases. The CDR3 spans 13 residues. Germline-derived CDR1 and CDR2 are WNHNN and SYGVQD (reference sequence). V shed 4 bases, J shed 12 bases, and the junction held 5 bases outside the gene matches. CDR3 coding DNA: TGCGCCAGCAGTGGGACTAGCGGGGGGCTGCTGTACTTC. Amino acid sequence: CASSGTSGGLLYF.

This clone came up once. V gene TRBV11-2 combines with J gene TRBJ2-7, with no clear D. In germline, CDR1 is SGHAT, CDR2 FQNNGV. The CDR3 runs to 14 residues. V was pared by 2 bases and J by 1 base, with 9 bases between. The CDR3 loop reads CASSLQRLSYEQYF. For the CDR3, the DNA is TGTGCCAGCAGCTTACAGCGCCTTTCCTACGAGCAGTACTTC.

This clone was detected a few times. The chain links TRBV7-9 to TRBJ1-5; TRBD1 matches at 8 bases. Per the germline V gene, CDR1 is SEHNR and CDR2 is FQNEAQ (reference sequence). J gave up 5 bases and V 7 bases, and 4 bases lay outside the gene matches. The CDR3 loop spans 13 amino acids. The CDR3 nucleotides are TGTGCCAGCAACACGGACAGGGATCAGCCCCAGCATTTT. Protein product: CASNTDRDQPQHF. Variable domain in full (rest from reference TRBV7-9 and TRBJ1-5): DTGVSQNPRHKITKRGQNVTFRCDPISEHNRLYWYRQTLGQGPEFLTYFQNEAQLEKSRLLSDRFSAERPKGSFSTLEIQRTEQGDSAMYLCASNTDRDQPQHFGDGTRLSIL.

This chain links TRBV5-1 with TRBJ2-5; 8 bases are shared with TRBD1. Per the germline V gene, CDR1 is SGHRS and CDR2 is YFSETQ. Germline trimming cut 4 bases from V and 2 bases from J; bases unmatched to any gene: 10. This CDR3 contains 16 residues. As DNA, the CDR3 is TGCGCCAGCAGCCTAAGGACAGGGATGGAACAAGAGACCCAGTACTTC. Translation gives CASSLRTGMEQETQYF.

This clone has only a few counts. The sample contains more than one DNA sequence encoding this CDR3. The CDR3 sequence: CAWSMGGYEQYF. CDR3 sequence (DNA): TGTGCCTGGTCAATGGGGGGCTACGAGCAGTACTTC. This chain connects TRBV30 to TRBJ2-7, with a weak D call TRBD2 (6 bases). Per germline, CDR1 GTSNPN and CDR2 SVGIG (reference sequence). The CDR3 has 12 residues. V dropped 5 bases and J dropped 3 bases, with 11 bases sitting between them.

This clone was seen only once. The V gene is TRBV7-3, the J gene TRBJ1-1; 9 nucleotides agree with TRBD1. The CDR3 runs to 13 residues. V shed 2 bases, J shed 6 bases, and the junction held 1 base outside the gene matches. The germline V gene has CDR1 SGHTA and CDR2 FQGTGA. CDR3 in amino acids: CASSLRQGAEAFF. CDR3 DNA sequence: TGTGCCAGCAGCTTACGACAGGGGGCTGAAGCTTTCTTT.

The J gene is TRBJ1-2, the V gene TRBV9, with 8 bases identical to TRBD1. In germline, CDR1 is SGDLS, CDR2 YYNGEE. This CDR3 has 15 amino acids. Losses at the gene ends were 4 bases for V and 8 bases for J; bases not matched to a gene: 13. The CDR3 loop is CASSSGQGERRGYTF. The CDR3 region has the DNA TGTGCCAGCAGCTCCGGACAGGGAGAGAGAAGGGGCTACACCTTC.

This sequence joins TRBV30 and TRBJ1-1; 7 bases fit TRBD1. Unmatched junction bases numbered 3, after V lost 3 bases and J lost 8 bases. Germline V gives CDR1 GTSNPN, CDR2 SVGIG (reference sequence). The CDR3 covers 11 residues. The CDR3 reads CAWREQGEAFF. In nucleotides, the CDR3 is TGTGCCTGGAGAGAACAGGGGGAAGCTTTCTTT.

This rearrangement joins TRBV28 to TRBJ1-6; D unclear. The V gene's germline CDR1 is MDHEN and CDR2 SYDVKM. The CDR3 totals 12 residues. Trimming took off 8 bases at V and 6 bases at J, with 8 bases between the two ends. The CDR3 here is CASRLFNSPLHF. CDR3 bases: TGTGCCAGCCGCCTATTTAATTCACCCCTCCACTTT.